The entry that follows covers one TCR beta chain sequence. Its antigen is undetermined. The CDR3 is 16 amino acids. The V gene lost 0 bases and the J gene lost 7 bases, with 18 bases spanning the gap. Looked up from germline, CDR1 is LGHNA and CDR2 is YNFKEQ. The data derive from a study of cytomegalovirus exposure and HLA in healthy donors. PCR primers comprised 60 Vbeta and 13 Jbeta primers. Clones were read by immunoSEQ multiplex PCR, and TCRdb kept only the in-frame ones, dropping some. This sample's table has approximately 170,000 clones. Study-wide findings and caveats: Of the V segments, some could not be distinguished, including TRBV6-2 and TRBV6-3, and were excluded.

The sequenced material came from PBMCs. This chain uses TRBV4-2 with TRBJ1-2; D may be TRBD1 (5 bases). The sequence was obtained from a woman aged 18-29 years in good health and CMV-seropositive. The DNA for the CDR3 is TGTGCCAGCAGCCAAGATCCCCACAATGGGGGGGGTGGCTACACCTTC. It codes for CASSQDPHNGGGGYTF.